These 16 T cell receptor beta chains were sequenced from one sample in a study of blood T cell repertoires in COVID-19. Data came from immunoSEQ multiplex PCR; TCRdb stores just in-frame clones and leaves some out. The table records over 200,000 clones, about nine tenths of them present only once. The sequencing input was PBMCs or T cells enriched from blood (not recorded which). These TCRs come from a man in his thirties or forties who had recovered from COVID-19.

The gene calls are TRBV10-3 and TRBJ2-5, with TRBD2 matching 11 bases. Germline assignment: CDR1 ENHRY and CDR2 SYGVKD. The junction had 8 bases not matched to a gene; V was cut back by 10 bases and J by 1 base. CDR3 length: 15 amino acids. The CDR3 sequence: CATSNSGGAQETQYF. The CDR3 region has the DNA TGTGCCACGTCAAATAGCGGGGGGGCCCAAGAGACCCAGTACTTC.

This chain joins TRBV5-8 and TRBJ1-4; 9 bases agree with TRBD1. With V trimmed by 0 bases and J by 6 bases, 3 bases remained unmatched. The germline V gene encodes CDR1 SGHTS and CDR2 YDEGEE. This CDR3 is 15 amino acids long. The chain's CDR3 is CASSLAGTGYEKLFF. In DNA, the CDR3 is TGTGCCAGCAGCTTGGCCGGGACAGGGTATGAAAAACTGTTTTTT.

This sequence joins TRBV7-2 and TRBJ2-5, with TRBD2 matching over 8 bases. V dropped 1 base and J dropped 5; count of bases not matched to a gene: 6. This CDR3 is built from 15 residues. The germline CDR1 and CDR2 sequences are SGHTA and FQGNSA. The CDR3 DNA sequence: TGTGCCAGCAGCTTAGAGTTAGCGGGACGGGAGACCCAGTACTTC. Translating gives CASSLELAGRETQYF.

In DNA form, the CDR3 reads TGTGCCAGCAGCCCTAAAAATTCATACGAGCAGTACTTC. Translation gives CASSPKNSYEQYF. The chain links TRBV5-4 to TRBJ2-7, with no clear D. Germline-derived CDR1 and CDR2 are SGHNT and YYREEE (reference sequence). This CDR3 contains 13 residues. Trimming left V 4 bases short and J 4 bases short, with 12 bases between. The complete variable domain, with remaining parts taken from reference TRBV5-4 and TRBJ2-7, reads ETGVTQSPTHLIKTRGQQVTLRCSSQSGHNTVSWYQQALGQGPQFIFQYYREEENGRGNFPPRFSGLQFPNYSSELNVNALELDDSALYLCASSPKNSYEQYFGPGTRLTVT.

This rearrangement joins TRBV6-2 or TRBV6-3 to TRBJ2-1, with 9 nucleotides matching TRBD2. The CDR3 has 15 residues. The J segment lost 7 bases and the V segment lost 3 bases, leaving 7 bases of the junction unmatched. Germline CDR1 is MNHEY and CDR2 is SVGEGT. The CDR3 DNA reads TGTGCCAGCAGTTATAGGCTAGCGGGACTTAATGAGCAGTTCTTC. This encodes CASSYRLAGLNEQFF.

This clone was seen only a few times. The chain has TRBV5-4 and TRBJ2-7, with a possible D match to TRBD2 (6 bases). Germline CDR1 reads SGHNT; CDR2 reads YYREEE (reference sequence). Trimming removed 0 bases from V and 7 bases from J, with 20 bases in between. The CDR3 contains 16 residues. CDR3: CASSLGTGLSPWEQYF. CDR3 DNA: TGTGCCAGCAGCTTGGGGACGGGACTCTCCCCCTGGGAGCAGTACTTC.

V is TRBV4-2 and J is TRBJ1-6; D is unclear. Germline-derived CDR1 and CDR2 are LGHNA and YNFKEQ. The CDR3 length is 16 residues. V shed 0 bases and J shed 4 bases, with 10 bases lying between them. CDR3 region: CASSQDRANYNSPLHF. In DNA form, the CDR3 reads TGTGCCAGCAGCCAAGATCGTGCGAATTATAATTCACCCCTCCACTTT.

The chain couples TRBV19 to TRBJ1-3; the D gene is possibly TRBD1 (5 bases). In germline, CDR1 is LNHDA, CDR2 SQIVND (reference sequence). The CDR3 length is 15 residues. Deletions cut 3 bases from V and 0 bases from J, with 9 bases between. CDR3 residues: CASSIGASSGNTIYF. In nucleotides, the CDR3 is TGTGCCAGTAGTATTGGGGCGAGCTCTGGAAACACCATATATTTT.

The chain has TRBV11-2 and TRBJ2-7; 9 bases are a match to TRBD1. V was clipped by 5 bases and J by 2 bases; unmatched bases: 7. The germline gives CDR1 SGHAT, CDR2 FQNNGV. This CDR3 comprises 15 residues. As DNA, the CDR3 is TGTGCCAGCAGCCCATTAAGACAGGGGGCCTACGAGCAGTACTTC. This translates into CASSPLRQGAYEQYF.

This rearrangement joins TRBV4-3 to TRBJ2-1; 8 bases match TRBD1. The CDR3 consists of 17 residues. The V gene end was trimmed by 4 bases and the J gene end by 7 bases; junction bases not matched to a gene: 15. The germline V gene has CDR1 LGHNA and CDR2 YSLEER. The CDR3 DNA reads TGCGCCAGCAGCCCCTCCTCGACAGGGGTTCGCACAAATGAGCAGTTCTTC. This gives the protein CASSPSSTGVRTNEQFF.

The V and J genes are TRBV9 and TRBJ2-2, with 12 bases that match TRBD2. The CDR3 length is 18 residues. CDR1 is SGDLS, CDR2 YYNGEE, per germline. V gave up 0 bases and J gave up 1 base; unmatched junction bases: 4. This CDR3 is CASSVGASGRENTGELFF. CDR3 coding DNA: TGTGCCAGCAGCGTAGGAGCTAGCGGGAGGGAGAACACCGGGGAGCTGTTTTTT.

This chain uses TRBV2 with TRBJ1-3; 8 nucleotides match TRBD1. This CDR3 has 16 residues. V lost 4 bases, J lost 0 bases, and 5 bases stayed unmatched. CDR1 is SNHLY and CDR2 is FYNNEI in the germline V gene. The DNA for the CDR3 is TGTGCCAGCAGTGGCAGGGGGCCCTACTCTGGAAACACCATATATTTT. Its protein product is CASSGRGPYSGNTIYF.

The V call is TRBV9, the J call TRBJ1-1; D is undetermined. CDR3 length equals 13 residues. From germline, CDR1 is SGDLS and CDR2 YYNGEE. V lost 1 base and J 2 bases, leaving 6 bases between the germline ends. CDR3 in amino acids: CASSVMGNTEAFF. For the CDR3, the DNA is TGTGCCAGCAGCGTAATGGGCAACACTGAAGCTTTCTTT.

V gene TRBV7-2 combines with J gene TRBJ2-7; TRBD1 matches 7 bases. Germline loops: CDR1 SGHTA, CDR2 FQGNSA. J gave up 2 bases and V 5 bases, and 12 bases lay outside the gene matches. The CDR3 extends over 16 amino acids. The CDR3 DNA reads TGTGCCAGCAGCCACCGAACAGGGGTTAGCGCCTACGAGCAGTACTTC. Translation: CASSHRTGVSAYEQYF. Filled out from reference TRBV7-2 and TRBJ2-7, the complete variable domain reads GAGVSQSPSNKVTEKGKDVELRCDPISGHTALYWYRQSLGQGLEFLIYFQGNSAPDKSGLPSDRFSAERTGGSVSTLTIQRTQQEDSAVYLCASSHRTGVSAYEQYFGPGTRLTVT.

The CDR3 sequence: CASSFLAGGPYEQYF. The CDR3 region has the DNA TGTGCCAGCAGCTTCCTAGCGGGAGGCCCCTACGAGCAGTACTTC. This rearrangement joins TRBV5-5 to TRBJ2-7, with 11 bases lining up with TRBD2. In germline, CDR1 is SGHKS, CDR2 YYEKEE (reference sequence). The CDR3 consists of 15 residues. Trimming removed 2 bases from V and 2 bases from J; junction bases left unmatched: 3. Filled out from reference TRBV5-5 and TRBJ2-7, the complete variable domain reads DAGVTQSPTHLIKTRGQQVTLRCSPISGHKSVSWYQQVLGQGPQFIFQYYEKEERGRGNFPDRFSARQFPNYSSELNVNALLLGDSALYLCASSFLAGGPYEQYFGPGTRLTVT.

The chain combines TRBV27 with TRBJ2-7; 9 nucleotides match TRBD2. This CDR3 has 13 residues. The V gene end was trimmed by 9 bases and the J gene end by 1 base; junction bases not matched to a gene: 4. The germline V gene has CDR1 MNHEY and CDR2 SMNVEV (reference sequence). CDR3 amino acids: CASAAGGSYEQYF. CDR3 nucleotide sequence: TGTGCCAGTGCAGCGGGAGGTTCCTACGAGCAGTACTTC.